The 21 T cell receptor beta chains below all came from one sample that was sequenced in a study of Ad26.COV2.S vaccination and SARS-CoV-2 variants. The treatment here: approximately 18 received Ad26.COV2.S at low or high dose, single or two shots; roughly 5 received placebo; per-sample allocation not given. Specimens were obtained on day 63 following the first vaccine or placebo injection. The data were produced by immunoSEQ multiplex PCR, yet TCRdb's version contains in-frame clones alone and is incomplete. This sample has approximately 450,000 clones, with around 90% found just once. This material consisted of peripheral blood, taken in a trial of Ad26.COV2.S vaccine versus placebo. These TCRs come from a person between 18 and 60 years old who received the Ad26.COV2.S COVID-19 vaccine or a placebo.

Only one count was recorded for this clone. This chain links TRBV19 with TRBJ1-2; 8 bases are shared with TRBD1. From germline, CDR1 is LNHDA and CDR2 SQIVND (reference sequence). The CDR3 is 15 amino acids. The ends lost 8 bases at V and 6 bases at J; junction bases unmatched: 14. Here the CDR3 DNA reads TGTGCCAGTCAGCCTTGGGACAGGAAGAAGGATGGCTACACCTTC. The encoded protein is CASQPWDRKKDGYTF.

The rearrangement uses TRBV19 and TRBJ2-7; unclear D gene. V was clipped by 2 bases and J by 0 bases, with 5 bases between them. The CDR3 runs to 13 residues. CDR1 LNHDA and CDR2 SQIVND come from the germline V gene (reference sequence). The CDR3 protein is CASSIYNSYEQYF. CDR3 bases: TGTGCCAGTAGTATATACAACTCCTACGAGCAGTACTTC.

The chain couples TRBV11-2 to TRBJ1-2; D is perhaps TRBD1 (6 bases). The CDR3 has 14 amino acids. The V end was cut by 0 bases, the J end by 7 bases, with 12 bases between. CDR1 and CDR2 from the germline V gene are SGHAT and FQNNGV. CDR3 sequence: CASSLDLGAVGYTF. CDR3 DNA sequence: TGTGCCAGCAGCTTAGATCTGGGGGCGGTTGGCTACACCTTC.

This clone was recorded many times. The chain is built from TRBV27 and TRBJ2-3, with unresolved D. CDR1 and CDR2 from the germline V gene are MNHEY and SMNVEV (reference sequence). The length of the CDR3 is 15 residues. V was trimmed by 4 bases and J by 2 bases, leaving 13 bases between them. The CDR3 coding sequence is TGTGCCAGCAGTTCGCAACAATTTCACACAGATACGCAGTATTTT. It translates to CASSSQQFHTDTQYF.

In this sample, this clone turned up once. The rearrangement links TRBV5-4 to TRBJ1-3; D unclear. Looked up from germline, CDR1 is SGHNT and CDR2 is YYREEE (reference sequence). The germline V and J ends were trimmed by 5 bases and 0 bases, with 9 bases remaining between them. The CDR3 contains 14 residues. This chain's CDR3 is CASSRSGSGNTIYF. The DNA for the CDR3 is TGTGCCAGCAGTAGGTCCGGCTCTGGAAACACCATATATTTT.

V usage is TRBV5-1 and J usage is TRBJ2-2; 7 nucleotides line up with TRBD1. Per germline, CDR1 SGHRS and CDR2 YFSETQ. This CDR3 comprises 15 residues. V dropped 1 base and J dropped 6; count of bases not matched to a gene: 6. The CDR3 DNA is TGCGCCAGCAGCTTGTTACAGGGGTTCTCCGGGGAGCTGTTTTTT. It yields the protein CASSLLQGFSGELFF.

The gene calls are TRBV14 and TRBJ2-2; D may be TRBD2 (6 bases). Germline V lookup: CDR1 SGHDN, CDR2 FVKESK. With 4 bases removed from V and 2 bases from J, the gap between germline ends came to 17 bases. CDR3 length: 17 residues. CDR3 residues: CASSPPEAGRNTGELFF. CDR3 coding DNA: TGTGCCAGCAGCCCGCCGGAGGCGGGGAGAAACACCGGGGAGCTGTTTTTT.

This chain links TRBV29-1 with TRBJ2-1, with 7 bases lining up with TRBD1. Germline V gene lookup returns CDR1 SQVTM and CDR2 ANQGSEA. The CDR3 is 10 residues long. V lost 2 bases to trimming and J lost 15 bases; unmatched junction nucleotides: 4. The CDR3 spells CSVERTGRFF. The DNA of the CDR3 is TGCAGCGTTGAACGGACAGGACGGTTCTTC.

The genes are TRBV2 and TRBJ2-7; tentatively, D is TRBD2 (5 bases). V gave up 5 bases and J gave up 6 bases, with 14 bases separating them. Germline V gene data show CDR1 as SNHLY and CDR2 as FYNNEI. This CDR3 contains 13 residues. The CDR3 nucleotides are TGTGCCAGCAGTTCGGAGGTGATGGGCGAGCAGTACTTC. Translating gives CASSSEVMGEQYF. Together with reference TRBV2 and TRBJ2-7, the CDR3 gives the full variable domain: EPEVTQTPSHQVTQMGQEVILRCVPISNHLYFYWYRQILGQKVEFLVSFYNNEISEKSEIFDDQFSVERPDGSNFTLKIRSTKLEDSAMYFCASSSEVMGEQYFGPGTRLTVT.

The CDR3 nucleotides are TGTGCCAGCAGCTTAAGGGGCACCGGGGAGCTGTTTTTT. It specifies CASSLRGTGELFF. This chain uses TRBV7-6 with TRBJ2-2; D is possibly TRBD1 (5 bases). V lost 2 bases and J 4 bases, leaving 5 bases between the germline ends. Germline V gene lookup returns CDR1 SGHVS and CDR2 FNYEAQ. The CDR3 is made up of 13 amino acids.

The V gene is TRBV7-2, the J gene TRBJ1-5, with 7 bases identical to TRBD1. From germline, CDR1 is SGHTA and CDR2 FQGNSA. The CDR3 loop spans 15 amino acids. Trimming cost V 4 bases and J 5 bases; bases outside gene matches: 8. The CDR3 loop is CASSSPDREDQPQHF. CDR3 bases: TGTGCCAGCAGCTCCCCCGACAGGGAAGATCAGCCCCAGCATTTT.

The CDR3 coding sequence is TGTGCCAGCAGTCCCCGAACCCTTGGGAAAACCAATGAGCAGTTCTTC. It translates to CASSPRTLGKTNEQFF. This chain connects TRBV6-6 to TRBJ2-1; D remains ambiguous. The germline V and J ends were trimmed by 5 bases and 6 bases, with 20 bases remaining between them. Germline-derived CDR1 and CDR2 are MNHNY and SVGAGI (reference sequence). This CDR3 spans 16 amino acids.

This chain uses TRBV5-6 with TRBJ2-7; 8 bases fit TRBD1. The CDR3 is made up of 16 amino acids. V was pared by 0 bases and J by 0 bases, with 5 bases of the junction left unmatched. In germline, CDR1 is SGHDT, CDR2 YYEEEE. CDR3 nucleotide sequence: TGTGCCAGCAGCTTGGGGGCCGGGACAGGCTCCTACGAGCAGTACTTC. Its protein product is CASSLGAGTGSYEQYF.

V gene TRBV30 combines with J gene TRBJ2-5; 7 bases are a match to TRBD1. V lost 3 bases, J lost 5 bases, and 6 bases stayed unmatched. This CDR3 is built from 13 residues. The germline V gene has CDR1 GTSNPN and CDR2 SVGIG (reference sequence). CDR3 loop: CAWSPNRGETQYF. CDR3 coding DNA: TGTGCCTGGAGCCCGAACAGGGGTGAGACCCAGTACTTC. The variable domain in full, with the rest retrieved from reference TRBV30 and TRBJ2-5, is SQTIHQWPATLVQPVGSPLSLECTVEGTSNPNLYWYRQAAGRGLQLLFYSVGIGQISSEVPQNLSASRPQDRQFILSSKKLLLSDSGFYLCAWSPNRGETQYFGPGTRLLVL.

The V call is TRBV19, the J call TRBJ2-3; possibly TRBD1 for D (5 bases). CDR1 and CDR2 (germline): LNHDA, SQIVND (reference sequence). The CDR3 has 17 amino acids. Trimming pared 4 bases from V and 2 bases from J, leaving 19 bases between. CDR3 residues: CASSTSGPLFDTDTQYF. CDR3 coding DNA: TGTGCCAGTAGTACCTCAGGGCCCCTTTTTGACACAGATACGCAGTATTTT.

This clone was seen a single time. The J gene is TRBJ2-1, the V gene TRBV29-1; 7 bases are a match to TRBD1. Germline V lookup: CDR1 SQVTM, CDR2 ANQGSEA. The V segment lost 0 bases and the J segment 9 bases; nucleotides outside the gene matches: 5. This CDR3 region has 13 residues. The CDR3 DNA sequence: TGCAGCGTTGAAGATACCGGGACAGTTGAGCAGTTCTTC. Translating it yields CSVEDTGTVEQFF.

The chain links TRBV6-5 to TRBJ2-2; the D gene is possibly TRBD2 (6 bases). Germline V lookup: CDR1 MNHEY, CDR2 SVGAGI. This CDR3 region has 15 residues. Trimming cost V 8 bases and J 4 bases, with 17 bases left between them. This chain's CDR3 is CASPQVGGGTGELFF. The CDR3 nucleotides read TGTGCCAGCCCGCAGGTGGGAGGAGGCACCGGGGAGCTGTTTTTT.

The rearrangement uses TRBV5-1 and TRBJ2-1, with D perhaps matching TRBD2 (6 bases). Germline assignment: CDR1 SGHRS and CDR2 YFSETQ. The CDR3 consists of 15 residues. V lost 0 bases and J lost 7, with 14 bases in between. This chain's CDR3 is CASSLEGGKLNEQFF. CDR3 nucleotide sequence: TGCGCCAGCAGCTTGGAGGGCGGGAAGTTGAATGAGCAGTTCTTC. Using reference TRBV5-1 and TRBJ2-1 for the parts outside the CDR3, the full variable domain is KAGVTQTPRYLIKTRGQQVTLSCSPISGHRSVSWYQQTPGQGLQFLFEYFSETQRNKGNFPGRFSGRQFSNSRSEMNVSTLELGDSALYLCASSLEGGKLNEQFFGPGTRLTVL.

The CDR3 is CASSEAFTGEAYNEQFF. CDR3 coding DNA: TGTGCCAGCAGTGAAGCGTTTACGGGAGAGGCCTACAATGAGCAGTTCTTC. The V call is TRBV2, the J call TRBJ2-1; tentatively, D is TRBD2 (6 bases). The germline V and J ends were trimmed by 0 bases and 2 bases, with 14 bases remaining between them. This CDR3 comprises 17 residues. CDR1 is SNHLY and CDR2 is FYNNEI in the germline V gene.

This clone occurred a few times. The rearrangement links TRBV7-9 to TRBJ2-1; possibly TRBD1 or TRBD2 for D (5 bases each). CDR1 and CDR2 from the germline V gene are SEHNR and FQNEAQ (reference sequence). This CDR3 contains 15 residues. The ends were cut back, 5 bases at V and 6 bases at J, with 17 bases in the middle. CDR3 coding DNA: TGTGCCAGCAGCCCAAACTTTGGGGGAATCAATGAGCAGTTCTTC. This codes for CASSPNFGGINEQFF.

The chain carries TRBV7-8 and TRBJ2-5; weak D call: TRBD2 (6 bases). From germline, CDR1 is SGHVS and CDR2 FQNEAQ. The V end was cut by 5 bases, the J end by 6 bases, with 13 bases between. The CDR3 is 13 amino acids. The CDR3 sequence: CASSPGLLKTQYF. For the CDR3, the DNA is TGTGCCAGCAGCCCGGGACTCCTTAAGACCCAGTACTTC.